The 16 T cell receptor beta chains reported below all come from one sample, sequenced in a study of identifying expanded T cells in peripheral blood. Method: immunoSEQ multiplex PCR; TCRdb's copy keeps in-frame clones and lacks some. The sample lists under 85,000 clones, 80% to 85% occurring once. The specimen sequenced was blood. The source is a person aged 18 to 70 in good health.

J is TRBJ1-2 and V is TRBV11-2; D is uncertain. Germline assignment: CDR1 SGHAT and CDR2 FQNNGV. Trimming shortened V by 1 base and J by 8 bases, and 11 bases separated the two germline ends. The CDR3 is made up of 13 amino acids. The CDR3 sequence is CASSLVRPGGYTF. The CDR3 nucleotides are TGTGCCAGCAGCTTAGTTAGGCCAGGCGGCTACACCTTC.

CDR3 sequence: CASSFRGSNQPQHF. Written as DNA, the CDR3 is TGTGCCAGCAGTTTCAGGGGGAGCAATCAGCCCCAGCATTTT. The V and J genes are TRBV28 and TRBJ1-5, with 7 bases lining up with TRBD1. This CDR3 contains 14 residues. V lost 3 bases, J lost 1 base, and 0 bases stayed unmatched. Germline V lookup: CDR1 MDHEN, CDR2 SYDVKM.

The chain links TRBV19 to TRBJ2-1, with 8 bases identical to TRBD2. The CDR3 contains 17 residues. CDR1 and CDR2 (germline): LNHDA, SQIVND (reference sequence). With V trimmed by 0 bases and J by 4 bases, 8 bases remained unmatched. The CDR3 bases are TGTGCCAGTAGTATAGACCCTTCCGGGACTAGATACAATGAGCAGTTCTTC. Its protein is CASSIDPSGTRYNEQFF.

CDR3 sequence reads: CASRTGSYEQYF. CDR3 bases: TGTGCCAGCAGGACAGGTTCCTACGAGCAGTACTTC. The chain recombines TRBV28 with TRBJ2-7; TRBD1 is a possible D gene (6 bases). The length of the CDR3 is 12 residues. V was trimmed by 6 bases and J by 1 base, leaving 7 bases between them. The V gene's germline CDR1 is MDHEN and CDR2 SYDVKM.

The chain carries TRBV28 and TRBJ1-1; D call uncertain. Germline V gene sequence: CDR1 MDHEN, CDR2 SYDVKM. The CDR3 runs to 15 residues. The germline V and J ends were trimmed by 7 bases and 4 bases, with 19 bases remaining between them. CDR3 DNA: TGTGCCAGCAACGGGCCGTTTAGGGTCGGCACTGAAGCTTTCTTT. Translating gives CASNGPFRVGTEAFF.

The chain has TRBV7-2 and TRBJ2-2, with 7 bases aligning to TRBD1. Germline lookup yields CDR1 SGHTA and CDR2 FQGNSA. CDR3 length: 14 residues. Trimming cost V 1 base and J 8 bases; bases outside gene matches: 4. The CDR3 here is CASSLEQGIGELFF. The CDR3 DNA is TGTGCCAGCAGCTTAGAACAGGGGATAGGGGAGCTGTTTTTT.

The chain recombines TRBV19 with TRBJ1-5; TRBD1 aligns across 8 bases. Unmatched junction bases numbered 18, after V lost 9 bases and J lost 5 bases. Germline V CDR1 and CDR2: LNHDA, SQIVND (reference sequence). The CDR3 extends over 17 amino acids. CDR3 protein: CASQIGGGGQGYQPQHF. The CDR3 DNA reads TGTGCCAGCCAGATTGGGGGGGGCGGACAGGGATATCAGCCCCAGCATTTT.

The gene calls are TRBV5-1 and TRBJ2-2; 7 bases map to TRBD1. Germline V lookup: CDR1 SGHRS, CDR2 YFSETQ. Losses at the gene ends were 4 bases for V and 0 bases for J; bases not matched to a gene: 3. CDR3 length: 15 amino acids. The CDR3 DNA follows: TGCGCCAGCAGCCTGACAGGGCCGAACACCGGGGAGCTGTTTTTT. Translation gives CASSLTGPNTGELFF.

The chain is built from TRBV7-2 and TRBJ2-3; no definite D call. Trimming left V 5 bases short and J 3 bases short, with 12 bases between. Looked up from germline, CDR1 is SGHTA and CDR2 is FQGNSA. The CDR3 runs 14 residues. CDR3 nucleotides: TGTGCCAGCAGCACGCGGTTGGGGACAGATACGCAGTATTTT. As protein: CASSTRLGTDTQYF.

The V call is TRBV2, the J call TRBJ2-1; 9 nucleotides match TRBD2. This CDR3 contains 15 residues. CDR1 and CDR2 (germline): SNHLY, FYNNEI. Unmatched junction bases numbered 10, after V lost 4 bases and J lost 9 bases. The CDR3 sequence: CASSAGLAGDGEQFF. CDR3 DNA: TGTGCCAGCAGTGCTGGTTTAGCGGGAGATGGTGAGCAGTTCTTC.

The chain's CDR3 is CASSFLAEPFHEQYF. The CDR3 nucleotides read TGTGCCAGCAGCTTTCTAGCGGAACCCTTCCACGAGCAGTACTTC. The chain couples TRBV7-8 to TRBJ2-7; 7 bases match TRBD2. CDR3 length: 15 amino acids. The J segment lost 5 bases and the V segment lost 3 bases, leaving 10 bases of the junction unmatched. Germline CDR1 is SGHVS and CDR2 is FQNEAQ.

The J gene is TRBJ2-7, the V gene TRBV6-6; perhaps D is TRBD1 or TRBD2 (5 bases each). The CDR3 extends over 14 amino acids. Trimming took 2 bases from V and 3 from J, leaving 11 bases between them. Germline lookup yields CDR1 MNHNY and CDR2 SVGAGI (reference sequence). This CDR3 is CASSYVGGNYEQYF. The DNA of the CDR3 is TGTGCCAGCAGTTACGTTGGGGGAAACTACGAGCAGTACTTC.

The chain couples TRBV6-1 to TRBJ2-2; 15 bases agree with TRBD2. The germline gives CDR1 MNHNS, CDR2 SASEGT. The CDR3 is 17 residues long. Trimming cost V 3 bases and J 5 bases; bases outside gene matches: 4. The DNA of the CDR3 is TGTGCCAGCAGTGAGGGACTAGCGGGAGGCCGGACCGGGGAGCTGTTTTTT. As protein: CASSEGLAGGRTGELFF.

The V call is TRBV5-4, the J call TRBJ2-5; a weak D match, TRBD1 (6 bases). Germline values: CDR1 SGHNT, CDR2 YYREEE (reference sequence). Trimming took 1 base from V and 4 from J, leaving 11 bases between them. The CDR3 is 14 amino acids. CDR3 nucleotide sequence: TGTGCCAGCAGCTTGAATTCAGGGGCAGAGACCCAGTACTTC. Protein: CASSLNSGAETQYF.

The rearrangement joins TRBV6-5 to TRBJ2-5; D is tentatively TRBD1 or TRBD2 (5 bases each). Germline V gives CDR1 MNHEY, CDR2 SVGAGI. This CDR3 region has 16 residues. Trimming removed 0 bases at V and 4 bases at J, with 15 bases between. CDR3 amino acids: CASSYSPSIGGETQYF. The CDR3 coding sequence is TGTGCCAGCAGTTACTCCCCCTCGATTGGGGGAGAGACCCAGTACTTC.

The chain uses TRBV6-6 and TRBJ2-3; 7 positions match TRBD1. Trimming at V came to 6 bases and at J to 0 bases, leaving 9 bases not matched to a gene. Germline lookup yields CDR1 MNHNY and CDR2 SVGAGI (reference sequence). The CDR3 totals 16 residues. CDR3 loop: CASSPGQNPSTDTQYF. The CDR3 region has the DNA TGTGCCAGCAGCCCGGGACAGAACCCTAGCACAGATACGCAGTATTTT.